Below are 29 T cell receptor beta chains sequenced from a single sample in a study of blood T cell repertoires in COVID-19. Profiled with immunoSEQ multiplex PCR; TCRdb holds only in-frame clones, not every one. The table shows about 61,000 clones, with approximately 91% occurring only once. The sequencing sample was made of peripheral blood. These receptors were obtained from a woman aged 45 to 65 with active or convalescent COVID-19.

The V gene is TRBV5-4, the J gene TRBJ1-2; TRBD1 matches 9 bases. The CDR3 covers 12 residues. Germline V lookup: CDR1 SGHNT, CDR2 YYREEE (reference sequence). J lost 7 bases, V lost 10 bases, and 8 bases had no gene match. The CDR3 coding sequence is TGTGCCTGCCGGGACAGGGTGGGTGGCTACACCTTC. Translated: CACRDRVGGYTF.

The J gene is TRBJ1-6, the V gene TRBV4-1; D is unresolved. This CDR3 region has 14 residues. Germline V gives CDR1 MGHRA, CDR2 YSYEKL. V lost 3 bases and J 5 bases, leaving 8 bases between the germline ends. The CDR3 spells CASSQNRNNSPLHF. The CDR3 DNA sequence: TGCGCCAGCAGCCAGAACAGAAATAATTCACCCCTCCACTTT.

The chain couples TRBV4-1 to TRBJ2-7; 9 nucleotides agree with TRBD1. CDR1 and CDR2 from the germline V gene are MGHRA and YSYEKL. The CDR3 is 16 amino acids. V shed 0 bases, J shed 3 bases, and the junction held 6 bases outside the gene matches. CDR3 in DNA: TGCGCCAGCAGCCAAGATCCGGGACAGGGTAACTACGAGCAGTACTTC. Its translation is CASSQDPGQGNYEQYF.

This CDR3 is CASSESEAPPGNTEAFF. The CDR3 DNA sequence: TGTGCCAGCAGTGAGTCCGAGGCCCCGCCGGGGAACACTGAAGCTTTCTTT. V usage is TRBV2 and J usage is TRBJ1-1; D is unclear. The CDR3 length is 17 residues. The V gene lost 3 bases and the J gene lost 1 base, with 18 bases spanning the gap. Germline V gives CDR1 SNHLY, CDR2 FYNNEI.

V gene TRBV28 combines with J gene TRBJ1-4; D possibly corresponds to TRBD1 (6 bases). Germline values: CDR1 MDHEN, CDR2 SYDVKM. Trimming left V 8 bases short and J 4 bases short, with 14 bases between. The CDR3 runs 14 residues. The CDR3 region has the DNA TGTGCCAGCCGAACCGGACAGTTTAATGAAAAACTGTTTTTT. It translates to CASRTGQFNEKLFF.

The J gene is TRBJ2-5, the V gene TRBV3-1 (or the pseudogene TRBV3-2), with D unresolved. The V end lost 0 bases, the J end lost 5 bases, and 10 bases lay between the germline ends. The CDR3 is 14 amino acids. In germline, CDR1 is LGHDT, CDR2 YNNKEL (reference sequence). CDR3 bases: TGTGCCAGCAGCCAAGACCGCCTGCGGGAGACCCAGTACTTC. Translated, it gives CASSQDRLRETQYF.

The chain couples TRBV7-3 to TRBJ1-2, with 10 bases that match TRBD1. V was clipped by 5 bases and J by 6 bases; unmatched bases: 3. CDR1 and CDR2 from the germline V gene are SGHTA and FQGTGA. The CDR3 is made up of 13 amino acids. The CDR3 DNA follows: TGTGCCAGCAGCGCGGGGACAGGGGATGGCTACACCTTC. Its protein is CASSAGTGDGYTF.

The chain links TRBV27 to TRBJ2-1, with D unresolved. Trimming stripped 3 bases from V and 8 bases from J, with 11 bases between. Germline V gene sequence: CDR1 MNHEY, CDR2 SMNVEV (reference sequence). CDR3 length: 13 residues. CDR3 loop: CASSLAISDEQFF. CDR3 sequence (DNA): TGTGCCAGCAGTTTGGCAATATCCGATGAGCAGTTCTTC.

The CDR3 loop reads CASSELGLNTEAFF. The CDR3 nucleotides read TGCGCCAGCAGTGAGCTGGGGCTGAACACTGAAGCTTTCTTT. The gene calls are TRBV10-2 and TRBJ1-1; perhaps TRBD1 as D (5 bases). Trimming removed 2 bases from V and 0 bases from J, with 7 bases in between. CDR1 is WSHSY and CDR2 is SAAADI in the germline V gene. The CDR3 extends over 14 amino acids.

The rearrangement links TRBV6-6 to TRBJ1-5, with D tentatively TRBD1 (5 bases). V gave up 6 bases and J gave up 0 bases, with 15 bases separating them. Germline V gives CDR1 MNHNY, CDR2 SVGAGI (reference sequence). The CDR3 is 16 amino acids. CDR3 sequence: CASSPTRGYSNQPQHF. The CDR3 DNA sequence: TGTGCCAGCAGCCCGACTAGGGGCTATAGCAATCAGCCCCAGCATTTT.

V is TRBV12-2 and J is TRBJ1-3; the table's TRBD1 call for D was not verified on the DNA. TRBV12-2 is a pseudogene locus. This CDR3 comprises 16 residues. The CDR3 nucleotides are TGTGCAAGTCGCTTAAGGGGACAGGCTGAGTTAAACACCATATATTTT. As protein: CASRLRGQAELNTIYF.

This chain connects TRBV5-1 to TRBJ1-5, with D perhaps matching TRBD1 (5 bases). The V end was cut by 4 bases, the J end by 4 bases, with 12 bases between. Germline CDR1 reads SGHRS; CDR2 reads YFSETQ. This CDR3 region has 14 residues. The CDR3 sequence is CASSPADRNQPQHF. For the CDR3, the DNA is TGCGCCAGCAGCCCCGCAGACAGAAATCAGCCCCAGCATTTT.

This chain links TRBV18 with TRBJ1-1; D ambiguous. Trimming took 3 bases from V and 4 from J, leaving 9 bases between them. CDR1 and CDR2 (germline): KGHSH, LQKENI. This CDR3 is built from 13 residues. The CDR3 reads CASSPLGITEAFF. CDR3 DNA sequence: TGTGCCAGCTCACCTCTCGGGATCACTGAAGCTTTCTTT.

This chain uses TRBV19 with TRBJ2-4, with TRBD1 matching 9 bases. CDR1 is LNHDA, CDR2 SQIVND, per germline (reference sequence). The CDR3 sequence is 16 residues long. Unmatched junction bases numbered 5, after V lost 5 bases and J lost 0 bases. This CDR3 is CASSAGQGLAKNIQYF. The CDR3 coding sequence is TGTGCCAGTAGTGCCGGACAGGGGCTAGCCAAAAACATTCAGTACTTC.

This chain links TRBV5-1 with TRBJ2-7; TRBD2 is a possible D gene (6 bases). The length of the CDR3 is 15 residues. V was clipped by 2 bases and J by 7 bases, with 19 bases between them. Germline CDR1 and CDR2: SGHRS and YFSETQ. The CDR3 is CASSFGAGTSGEQYF. CDR3 nucleotides: TGCGCCAGCAGCTTTGGTGCGGGGACGTCGGGGGAGCAGTACTTC.

The chain uses TRBV11-1 and TRBJ2-7; D gene ambiguous. V dropped 3 bases and J dropped 1 base, with 13 bases sitting between them. The CDR3 is 15 residues long. CDR1 is SGHAT, CDR2 FQDESV, per germline (reference sequence). The CDR3 sequence: CASSFGPTSSYEQYF. In nucleotides, the CDR3 is TGTGCCAGCAGCTTTGGGCCCACGTCTTCCTACGAGCAGTACTTC.

The chain joins TRBV7-9 to TRBJ1-4, with D maybe TRBD1 (6 bases). V lost 0 bases, J lost 3 bases, and 8 bases lay in between. The CDR3 runs 15 residues. CDR1 and CDR2 (germline): SEHNR, FQNEAQ (reference sequence). CDR3 DNA sequence: TGTGCCAGCAGCTTAGCGAAGGGGGCTAATGAAAAACTGTTTTTT. It encodes CASSLAKGANEKLFF. Using reference TRBV7-9 and TRBJ1-4 for the parts outside the CDR3, the full variable domain is DTGVSQNPRHKITKRGQNVTFRCDPISEHNRLYWYRQTLGQGPEFLTYFQNEAQLEKSRLLSDRFSAERPKGSFSTLEIQRTEQGDSAMYLCASSLAKGANEKLFFGSGTQLSVL.

The rearrangement links TRBV27 to TRBJ2-7, with 12 nucleotides matching TRBD2. CDR3 size: 13 residues. Trimming cost V 7 bases and J 4 bases; bases outside gene matches: 2. Germline CDR1 and CDR2: MNHEY and SMNVEV (reference sequence). The CDR3 reads CASKTSGSYEQYF. For the CDR3, the DNA is TGTGCCAGCAAGACTAGCGGGAGTTACGAGCAGTACTTC.

The chain carries TRBV6-5 and TRBJ1-5, with 8 bases that match TRBD1. The CDR3 is made up of 14 amino acids. Per the germline V gene, CDR1 is MNHEY and CDR2 is SVGAGI. The junction had 7 bases not matched to a gene; V was cut back by 6 bases and J by 6 bases. CDR3 nucleotides: TGTGCCAGCAGGACCCAGGGGGCCGGTCAGCCCCAGCATTTT. Its translation is CASRTQGAGQPQHF.

The rearrangement uses TRBV28 and TRBJ1-4, with 9 bases aligning to TRBD1. This CDR3 has 17 residues. Germline CDR1 reads MDHEN; CDR2 reads SYDVKM. After removal of 1 base from V and 8 bases from J, the junction contained 11 bases not matched to a gene. The CDR3 DNA reads TGTGCCAGCAGTTTATTGGGTTCGGGACAGGGTGGGGAAAAACTGTTTTTT. The encoded protein is CASSLLGSGQGGEKLFF.

The chain recombines TRBV10-3 with TRBJ2-5, with D perhaps matching TRBD1 (7 bases). Per the germline V gene, CDR1 is ENHRY and CDR2 is SYGVKD. The CDR3 is 16 residues long. Between the trimmed V and J ends, which lost 6 bases and 4 bases, there was a span of 21 bases. The CDR3 DNA reads as TGTGCCATCAGGGCAGACAGGGCTATCGGGGGAGAGACCCAGTACTTC. This gives the protein CAIRADRAIGGETQYF.

CDR3 region: CASSFGQRLYNEQFF. The DNA of the CDR3 is TGTGCCAGCAGCTTCGGACAGCGACTATACAATGAGCAGTTCTTC. V gene TRBV7-9 combines with J gene TRBJ2-1, with D perhaps TRBD1 (6 bases). Trimming left V 3 bases short and J 4 bases short, with 13 bases between. Per germline, CDR1 SEHNR and CDR2 FQNEAQ (reference sequence). The CDR3 loop spans 15 amino acids.

As regards this clone: One end of the junction does not line up with germline, which may come from a read error. The chain combines TRBV11-2 with TRBJ2-1; 12 bases fit TRBD1. From germline, CDR1 is SGHAT and CDR2 FQNNGV. The CDR3 consists of 18 residues. CDR3 coding DNA: TGTGCCTGCTGCTTTGTGTACGGGACAGGGGGCTCCTACAATGAGCTGTTCTTC. Its translation is CACCFVYGTGGSYNELFF.

This clone was picked up one time. The chain couples TRBV6-5 to TRBJ2-3; D is undetermined. Trimming stripped 0 bases from V and 8 bases from J, with 9 bases between. This CDR3 region has 13 residues. The germline V gene encodes CDR1 MNHEY and CDR2 SVGAGI. CDR3 in amino acids: CASSYSIAGTQYF. In nucleotides, the CDR3 is TGTGCCAGCAGTTACTCGATAGCCGGTACGCAGTATTTT.

The genes are TRBV3-1 (or the pseudogene TRBV3-2) and TRBJ2-1, with a weak D call TRBD2 (6 bases). Per the germline V gene, CDR1 is LGHDT and CDR2 is YNNKEL (reference sequence). The V gene lost 0 bases and the J gene lost 0 bases, with 15 bases spanning the gap. The CDR3 loop spans 18 amino acids. The CDR3 bases are TGTGCCAGCAGCCAAGAGGTTAGGGAGGCCCGCTCCTACAATGAGCAGTTCTTC. Translating gives CASSQEVREARSYNEQFF.

The chain couples TRBV6-2 or TRBV6-3 to TRBJ2-7, with 14 positions matching TRBD2. V was pared by 6 bases and J by 4 bases, with 11 bases of the junction left unmatched. The CDR3 runs to 17 residues. The germline V gene has CDR1 MNHEY and CDR2 SVGEGT. CDR3: CASSGTSGRERYYEQYF. CDR3 bases: TGTGCCAGCAGCGGGACTAGCGGGAGAGAGCGTTATTACGAGCAGTACTTC.

The CDR3 region is CASSDKNNSPLHF. In DNA form, the CDR3 reads TGTGCCAGCAGCGACAAAAATAATTCACCCCTCCACTTT. V and J are TRBV28 and TRBJ1-6; D remains ambiguous. This CDR3 has 13 amino acids. Germline V gene data show CDR1 as MDHEN and CDR2 as SYDVKM. Trimming took off 6 bases at V and 5 bases at J, with 8 bases between the two ends. The full variable domain, in which reference TRBV28 and TRBJ1-6 provide the parts outside the CDR3, is DVKVTQSSRYLVKRTGEKVFLECVQDMDHENMFWYRQDPGLGLRLIYFSYDVKMKEKGDIPEGYSVSREKKERFSLILESASTNQTSMYLCASSDKNNSPLHFGNGTRLTVT.

The rearrangement joins TRBV15 to TRBJ2-1, with 7 positions matching TRBD2. With 1 base clipped from V and 4 bases from J, the junction kept 7 bases outside the gene matches. This CDR3 is 16 amino acids long. CDR1 LNHNV and CDR2 YYDKDF come from the germline V gene (reference sequence). The CDR3 loop is CATSRVSGTLYNEQFF. The DNA for the CDR3 is TGTGCCACCAGCAGAGTGAGCGGGACCCTGTACAATGAGCAGTTCTTC.

The chain recombines TRBV3-1 (or the pseudogene TRBV3-2) with TRBJ1-3; 7 nucleotides align to TRBD1. This CDR3 region has 15 residues. Germline V CDR1 and CDR2: LGHDT, YNNKEL (reference sequence). V lost 5 bases to trimming and J lost 1 base; unmatched junction nucleotides: 5. DNA for the CDR3: TGTGCCAGCAGCGCCCGGGACAGATCTGGAAACACCATATATTTT. It yields the protein CASSARDRSGNTIYF.